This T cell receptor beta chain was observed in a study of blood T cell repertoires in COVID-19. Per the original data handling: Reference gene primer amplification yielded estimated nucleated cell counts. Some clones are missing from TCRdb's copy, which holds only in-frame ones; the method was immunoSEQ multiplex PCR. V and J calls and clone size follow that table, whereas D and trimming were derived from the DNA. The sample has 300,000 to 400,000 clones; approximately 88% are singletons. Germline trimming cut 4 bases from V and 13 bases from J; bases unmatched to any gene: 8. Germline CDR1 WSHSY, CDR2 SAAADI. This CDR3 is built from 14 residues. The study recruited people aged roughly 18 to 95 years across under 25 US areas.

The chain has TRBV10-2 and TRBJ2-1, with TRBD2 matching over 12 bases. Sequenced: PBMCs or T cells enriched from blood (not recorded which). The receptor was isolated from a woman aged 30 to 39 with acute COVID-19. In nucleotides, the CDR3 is TGCGCCAGCAGTGGATCTAGCGGGGGGGCGGGACAGTTCTTC. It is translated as CASSGSSGGAGQFF.